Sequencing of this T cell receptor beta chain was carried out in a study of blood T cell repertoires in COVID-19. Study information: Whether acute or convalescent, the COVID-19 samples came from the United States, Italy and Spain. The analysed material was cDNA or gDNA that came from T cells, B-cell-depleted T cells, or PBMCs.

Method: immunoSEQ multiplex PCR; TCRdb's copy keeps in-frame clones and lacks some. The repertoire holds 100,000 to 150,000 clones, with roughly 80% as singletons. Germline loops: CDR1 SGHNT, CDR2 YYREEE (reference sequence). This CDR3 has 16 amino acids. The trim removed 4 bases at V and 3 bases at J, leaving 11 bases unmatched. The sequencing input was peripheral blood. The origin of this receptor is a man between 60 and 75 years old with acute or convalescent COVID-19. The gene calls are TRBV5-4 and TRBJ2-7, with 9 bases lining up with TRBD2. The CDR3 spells CASSPGTSHRYYEQYF. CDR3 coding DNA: TGTGCCAGCAGCCCCGGGACTAGCCACCGCTACTACGAGCAGTACTTC.